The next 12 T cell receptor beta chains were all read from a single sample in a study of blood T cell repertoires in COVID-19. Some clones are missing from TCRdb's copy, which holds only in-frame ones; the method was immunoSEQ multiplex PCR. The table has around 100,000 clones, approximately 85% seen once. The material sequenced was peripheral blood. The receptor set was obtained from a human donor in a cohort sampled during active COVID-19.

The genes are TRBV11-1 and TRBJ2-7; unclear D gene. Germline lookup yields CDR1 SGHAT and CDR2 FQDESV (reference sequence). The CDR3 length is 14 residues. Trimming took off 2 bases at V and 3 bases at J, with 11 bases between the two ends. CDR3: CASSLRLTNYEQYF. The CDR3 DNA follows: TGTGCCAGCAGCTTAAGACTGACGAACTACGAGCAGTACTTC.

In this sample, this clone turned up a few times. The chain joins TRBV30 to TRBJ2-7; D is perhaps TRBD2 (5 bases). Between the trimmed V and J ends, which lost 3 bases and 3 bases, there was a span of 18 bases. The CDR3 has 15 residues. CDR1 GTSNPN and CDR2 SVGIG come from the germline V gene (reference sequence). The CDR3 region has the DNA TGTGCCTGGAGAAAAATCCGGGGTGCCAACTACGAGCAGTACTTC. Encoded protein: CAWRKIRGANYEQYF.

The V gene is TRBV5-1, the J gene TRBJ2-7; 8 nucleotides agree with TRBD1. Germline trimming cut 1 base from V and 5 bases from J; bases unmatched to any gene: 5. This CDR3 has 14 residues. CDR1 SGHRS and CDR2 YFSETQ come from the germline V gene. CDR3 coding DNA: TGCGCCAGCAGCTTGCGAGGACAGGGCGACGAGCAGTACTTC. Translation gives CASSLRGQGDEQYF.

The CDR3 loop is CASSLSLREYQPQHF. For the CDR3, the DNA is TGTGCCAGCAGTTTATCCCTCAGGGAATATCAGCCCCAGCATTTT. V usage is TRBV28 and J usage is TRBJ1-5; maybe TRBD1 (5 bases). This CDR3 has 15 amino acids. V was shortened by 1 base and J by 5 bases, with 12 bases between the two germline ends. Per germline, CDR1 MDHEN and CDR2 SYDVKM.

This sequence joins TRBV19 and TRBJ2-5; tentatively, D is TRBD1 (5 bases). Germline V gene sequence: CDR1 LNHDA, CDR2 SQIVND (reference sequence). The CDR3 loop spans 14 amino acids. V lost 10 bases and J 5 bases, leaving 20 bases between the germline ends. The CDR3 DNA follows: TGTGCCATCTCTCAGGGTTCTTTTGCGGAGACCCAGTACTTC. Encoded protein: CAISQGSFAETQYF.

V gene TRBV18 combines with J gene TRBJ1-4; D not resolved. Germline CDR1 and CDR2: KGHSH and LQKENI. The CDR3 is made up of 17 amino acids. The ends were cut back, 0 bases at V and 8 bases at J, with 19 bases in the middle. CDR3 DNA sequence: TGTGCCAGCTCACCACCGGGAGAGGGCTCAAGTGGGGAAAAACTGTTTTTT. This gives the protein CASSPPGEGSSGEKLFF. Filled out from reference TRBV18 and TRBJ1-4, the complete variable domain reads NAGVMQNPRHLVRRRGQEARLRCSPMKGHSHVYWYRQLPEEGLKFMVYLQKENIIDESGMPKERFSAEFPKEGPSILRIQQVVRGDSAAYFCASSPPGEGSSGEKLFFGSGTQLSVL.

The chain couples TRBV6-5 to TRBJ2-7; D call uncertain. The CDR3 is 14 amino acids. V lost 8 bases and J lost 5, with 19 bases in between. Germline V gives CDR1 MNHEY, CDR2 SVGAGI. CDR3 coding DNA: TGTGCCAGCGACTTAAGGTCGGTGTACCACGAGCAGTACTTC. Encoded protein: CASDLRSVYHEQYF.

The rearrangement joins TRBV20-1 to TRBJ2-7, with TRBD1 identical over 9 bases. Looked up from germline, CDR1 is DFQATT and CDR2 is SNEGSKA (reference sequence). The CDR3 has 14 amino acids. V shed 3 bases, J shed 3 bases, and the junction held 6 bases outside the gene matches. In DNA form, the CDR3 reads TGCAGTGCTAGTGGGGGGACAGGGATCTACGAGCAGTACTTC. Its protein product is CSASGGTGIYEQYF.

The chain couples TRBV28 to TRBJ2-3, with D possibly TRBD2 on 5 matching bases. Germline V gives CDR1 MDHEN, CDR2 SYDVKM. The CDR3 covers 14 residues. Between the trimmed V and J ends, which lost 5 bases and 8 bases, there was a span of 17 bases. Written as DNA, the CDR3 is TGTGCCAGCAGTCAACCCCTTACGGGAATTACGCAGTATTTT. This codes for CASSQPLTGITQYF.

The chain's CDR3 is CATSRRRRSSGGDPNEQFF. CDR3 nucleotide sequence: TGTGCCACCAGCAGACGACGGCGGAGTAGCGGGGGGGACCCCAATGAGCAGTTCTTC. This chain links TRBV15 with TRBJ2-1; 11 bases line up with TRBD2. CDR1 is LNHNV, CDR2 YYDKDF, per germline (reference sequence). The CDR3 length is 19 residues. After removal of 2 bases from V and 6 bases from J, the junction contained 15 bases not matched to a gene.

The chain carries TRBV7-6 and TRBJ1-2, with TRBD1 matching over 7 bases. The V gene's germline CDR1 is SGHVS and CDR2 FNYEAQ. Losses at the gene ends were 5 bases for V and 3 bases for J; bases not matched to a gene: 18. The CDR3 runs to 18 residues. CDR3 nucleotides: TGTGCCAGCAGCCTTGGTCAAACCCGAGAACAGGGGTACTATGGCTACACCTTC. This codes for CASSLGQTREQGYYGYTF.

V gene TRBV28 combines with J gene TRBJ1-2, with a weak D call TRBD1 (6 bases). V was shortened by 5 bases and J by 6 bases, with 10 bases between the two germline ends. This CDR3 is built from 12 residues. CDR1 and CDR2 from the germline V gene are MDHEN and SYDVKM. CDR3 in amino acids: CASSTRQDGYTF. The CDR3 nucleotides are TGTGCCAGCAGTACTCGACAGGATGGCTACACCTTC.